This T cell receptor (beta chain) was documented in a study of blood T cell repertoires in COVID-19. Some clones are missing from TCRdb's copy, which holds only in-frame ones; the method was immunoSEQ multiplex PCR. Found here are approximately 500,000 clones, 85% to 90% of them singletons; the top ten hold roughly 7.4%. A few counts support this clone. The germline CDR1 and CDR2 sequences are SGHTA and FQGNSA. V lost 5 bases to trimming and J lost 3 bases; unmatched junction nucleotides: 9. The CDR3 length is 16 residues. The sample comprised peripheral blood. The sequence was collected from a woman in her 50s with COVID-19, enrolled during active disease. The chain recombines TRBV7-2 with TRBJ1-5; the match to TRBD1 covers 8 bases. The CDR3, as DNA: TGTGCCAGCAGCCTTAGGACAGGGAACACCAATCAGCCCCAGCATTTT. Translating it yields CASSLRTGNTNQPQHF.